This T cell receptor (beta chain) was sequenced in a study of technical replicates of blood from several donors. The repertoire was sequenced with immunoSEQ multiplex PCR; TCRdb's copy has only in-frame clones and lacks some. The sample holds more than 55,000 clones; approximately 90% are singletons and the top ten take under 0.5%. Germline V CDR1 and CDR2: SGHRS, YFSETQ. Unmatched junction bases numbered 2, after V lost 0 bases and J lost 0 bases. CDR3 length: 16 amino acids. The source is a human donor in good health. Sequencing was carried out using T cells isolated from PBMCs. The V and J genes are TRBV5-1 and TRBJ2-1; 8 bases fit TRBD2. Written as DNA, the CDR3 is TGCGCCAGCAGCTTGGTAGCGGGGAACTCCTACAATGAGCAGTTCTTC. This sequence encodes CASSLVAGNSYNEQFF.